Included here is one T cell receptor beta chain sequence, with context. In the original processing: Amplification of reference gene primers was used by the study to estimate nucleated cell counts. Clones were sequenced by immunoSEQ multiplex PCR, and TCRdb holds only the in-frame ones, with some missing. For V, J and clone size, that table is used; D and trimming come from the DNA. Here the sample spans 100,000 or so clones, 88% being singletons. This entry is derived from a study of blood T cell repertoires in COVID-19. Study information: Acute-phase and convalescent COVID-19 samples originated in the United States, Italy and Spain. Sources were T cells, B-cell-depleted T cells, or PBMCs; the material itself was cDNA or gDNA.

V dropped 4 bases and J dropped 2; count of bases not matched to a gene: 4. The CDR3 length is 14 residues. Germline V gene lookup returns CDR1 SGHRS and CDR2 YFSETQ. The sequence was collected from a human donor in a cohort sampled during active COVID-19. The sequenced sample was peripheral blood. J is TRBJ2-7 and V is TRBV5-1, with TRBD1 identical over 9 bases. CDR3: CASSAGQGAYEQYF. The CDR3 nucleotides are TGCGCCAGCAGCGCGGGACAGGGAGCCTACGAGCAGTACTTC.